Listed here are 29 T cell receptor beta chains from one sample, sequenced in a study of Graves' ophthalmopathy and Graves' hyperthyroidism. Amplification targeted the TCR beta CDR3 regions, with RNA transcripts as the source material. The first round was an RT-PCR with HTBI primers, and the second round was a multiplex PCR. MiXCR was run by TCRdb on the multiplex PCR reads, yielding one entry per CDR3 protein. The sample records hundreds of thousands of distinct CDR3 sequences, 21% being singletons. Sequencing was done on a sample of peripheral blood. Receptors were obtained from a young woman with stable Graves' hyperthyroidism.

In its sample, this clonotype was seen a few times. The rearrangement uses TRBV6-2 or TRBV6-3 and TRBJ2-2, with D tentatively TRBD2 (6 bases). Germline V gene sequence: CDR1 MNHEY, CDR2 SVGEGT. Trimming shortened V by 7 bases and J by 2 bases, and 11 bases separated the two germline ends. This CDR3 spans 14 amino acids. CDR3 protein: CASISAGNTGELFF. CDR3 DNA sequence: TGTGCCAGCATATCCGCGGGAAACACCGGGGAGCTGTTTTTT.

This clonotype was picked up many times. The V and J genes are TRBV2 and TRBJ2-5, with D perhaps matching TRBD2 (6 bases). CDR3 size: 13 residues. Germline CDR1 SNHLY, CDR2 FYNNEI. V gave up 9 bases and J gave up 5 bases, with 16 bases separating them. CDR3 sequence reads: CASPGLLGETQYF. The CDR3 DNA reads TGTGCCAGTCCGGGACTCCTTGGGGAGACCCAGTACTTC.

J is TRBJ2-5 and V is TRBV28; 8 bases align to TRBD1. Germline V gene sequence: CDR1 MDHEN, CDR2 SYDVKM. The length of the CDR3 is 16 residues. J gave up 4 bases and V 5 bases, and 12 bases lay outside the gene matches. CDR3 residues: CASSANDQGAAETQYF. The CDR3 DNA reads as TGTGCCAGCAGTGCGAACGATCAGGGGGCTGCAGAGACCCAGTACTTC.

This clonotype was seen repeatedly, ten times or more. The rearrangement links TRBV4-1 to TRBJ2-7; 9 nucleotides match TRBD2. CDR1 and CDR2 from the germline V gene are MGHRA and YSYEKL. This CDR3 has 16 residues. V was pared by 1 base and J by 4 bases, with 8 bases of the junction left unmatched. Here the CDR3 reads CASSQVSAGGKYEQYF. The CDR3 DNA reads TGCGCCAGCAGCCAAGTGTCAGCGGGAGGTAAATACGAGCAGTACTTC.

This clonotype has at least ten counts. The chain joins TRBV4-1 to TRBJ2-2; 12 bases match TRBD1. The CDR3 length is 15 residues. After removal of 3 bases from V and 7 bases from J, the junction contained 3 bases not matched to a gene. Germline V gives CDR1 MGHRA, CDR2 YSYEKL. CDR3 DNA: TGCGCCAGCAGCCAGGGACAGGGGGCTGACGGGGAGCTGTTTTTT. Residues: CASSQGQGADGELFF.

This clonotype came up many times. V usage is TRBV28 and J usage is TRBJ2-4; D possibly corresponds to TRBD1 (6 bases). Germline CDR1 MDHEN, CDR2 SYDVKM. This CDR3 spans 15 amino acids. Trimming removed 5 bases at V and 2 bases at J, with 13 bases between. The CDR3 spells CASSPPDRPKNIQYF. In DNA, the CDR3 is TGTGCCAGCAGTCCCCCCGACAGGCCCAAAAACATTCAGTACTTC.

This clonotype showed up many times. The chain has TRBV27 and TRBJ2-7; 11 nucleotides agree with TRBD2. J lost 0 bases, V lost 3 bases, and 4 bases had no gene match. The CDR3 sequence is 16 residues long. Germline lookup yields CDR1 MNHEY and CDR2 SMNVEV (reference sequence). The CDR3 region has the DNA TGTGCCAGCAGTTTTTCTAGCGGGAGGAGCTCCTACGAGCAGTACTTC. Its translation is CASSFSSGRSSYEQYF.

This clonotype has a count of ten or more. The rearrangement joins TRBV2 to TRBJ1-1; the match to TRBD1 covers 8 bases. The V gene end was trimmed by 6 bases and the J gene end by 5 bases; junction bases not matched to a gene: 8. Per the germline V gene, CDR1 is SNHLY and CDR2 is FYNNEI. This CDR3 contains 14 residues. CDR3 loop: CASRAQGGGTEAFF. CDR3 nucleotide sequence: TGTGCCAGCAGAGCACAGGGGGGGGGTACTGAAGCTTTCTTT.

This clonotype has ten or more counts. As DNA, the CDR3 is TGCAGTGCTAGCCTTCAGGGCCCCAATCAGCCCCAGCATTTT. It yields the protein CSASLQGPNQPQHF. V gene TRBV20-1 combines with J gene TRBJ1-5, with TRBD1 as a possible D gene (5 bases). V was clipped by 3 bases and J by 3 bases, with 12 bases between them. Germline V gene data show CDR1 as DFQATT and CDR2 as SNEGSKA (reference sequence). CDR3 size: 14 residues.

Ten or more counts support this clonotype. This CDR3 fails to terminate in the conserved phenylalanine or tryptophan, so it likely reflects a read error. The chain employs TRBV20-1 and TRBJ2-7; D call uncertain. V dropped 5 bases and J dropped 0 bases, with 14 bases sitting between them. Germline assignment: CDR1 DFQATT and CDR2 SNEGSKA (reference sequence). This CDR3 comprises 14 residues. CDR3 amino acids: CSAPDERSSYEQYC. In DNA, the CDR3 is TGCAGTGCTCCCGACGAGAGAAGCTCCTACGAGCAGTACTGC.

This clonotype was detected many times. The gene calls are TRBV7-2 and TRBJ1-6; 11 nucleotides agree with TRBD1. Trimming removed 1 base from V and 10 bases from J; junction bases left unmatched: 6. This CDR3 is 16 amino acids long. Germline CDR1 SGHTA, CDR2 FQGNSA. CDR3 coding DNA: TGTGCCAGCAGCTTAGGAGGACAGGGGGCGAGGTCACCCCTCCACTTT. This sequence encodes CASSLGGQGARSPLHF.

The V gene is TRBV12-3 or TRBV12-4, the J gene TRBJ2-7; 9 bases are shared with TRBD2. The CDR3 covers 15 residues. V shed 5 bases, J shed 3 bases, and the junction held 8 bases outside the gene matches. The CDR3 here is CASSGGLAGRYEQYV. CDR3 sequence (DNA): TGTGCCAGCAGTGGCGGCCTAGCGGGACGCTACGAGCAGTACGTC.

The chain links TRBV7-2 to TRBJ1-3, with D possibly matching TRBD1 (5 bases). V dropped 3 bases and J dropped 0 bases, with 9 bases sitting between them. This CDR3 has 15 amino acids. From germline, CDR1 is SGHTA and CDR2 FQGNSA. The DNA for the CDR3 is TGTGCCAGCAGCTTGCAGGGTCGCTCTGGAAACACCATATATTTT. Encoded protein: CASSLQGRSGNTIYF. Full variable domain (rest looked up from reference TRBV7-2 and TRBJ1-3): GAGVSQSPSNKVTEKGKDVELRCDPISGHTALYWYRQSLGQGLEFLIYFQGNSAPDKSGLPSDRFSAERTGGSVSTLTIQRTQQEDSAVYLCASSLQGRSGNTIYFGEGSWLTVV.

This clonotype has ten or more counts. The chain recombines TRBV6-1 with TRBJ1-5; tentatively, D is TRBD1 (6 bases). Germline V gene data show CDR1 as MNHNS and CDR2 as SASEGT. Trimming removed 7 bases from V and 5 bases from J, with 24 bases in between. The CDR3 contains 17 residues. In nucleotides, the CDR3 is TGTGCCAGCAAGAACTACCAGGGGTCTTGCCGCCATCAGCCCCAGCATTTT. Its protein is CASKNYQGSCRHQPQHF.

This chain uses TRBV7-9 with TRBJ2-5, with 7 bases aligning to TRBD1. The CDR3 runs 16 residues. Per the germline V gene, CDR1 is SEHNR and CDR2 is FQNEAQ (reference sequence). After removal of 4 bases from V and 4 bases from J, the junction contained 12 bases not matched to a gene. CDR3 residues: CASSSRTGRVAETQYF. The CDR3 nucleotides are TGTGCCAGCAGCTCTCGGACAGGTCGGGTTGCAGAGACCCAGTACTTC.

The chain is built from TRBV7-9 and TRBJ2-2; 7 bases line up with TRBD1. This CDR3 region has 13 residues. Unmatched junction bases numbered 3, after V lost 7 bases and J lost 4 bases. From germline, CDR1 is SEHNR and CDR2 FQNEAQ (reference sequence). CDR3 residues: CASTDRATGELFF. CDR3 nucleotides: TGTGCCAGCACTGACAGGGCCACCGGGGAGCTGTTTTTT.

This clonotype was found many times. This chain uses TRBV6-1 with TRBJ1-6, with D perhaps matching TRBD1 (5 bases). CDR1 and CDR2 from the germline V gene are MNHNS and SASEGT. V shed 0 bases and J shed 6 bases, with 12 bases lying between them. This CDR3 has 16 amino acids. The CDR3 protein is CASSEAAAGRNSPLHF. DNA of the CDR3: TGTGCCAGCAGTGAAGCGGCCGCAGGGCGTAATTCACCCCTCCACTTT.

The V and J genes are TRBV14 and TRBJ2-7; no firm D call. Germline V CDR1 and CDR2: SGHDN, FVKESK. Between the trimmed V and J ends, which lost 8 bases and 6 bases, there was a span of 11 bases. This CDR3 has 11 residues. In DNA, the CDR3 is TGTGCCAGCGGCAAGGTTGGCGAGCAGTACTTC. This translates into CASGKVGEQYF.

This clonotype was observed many times. This chain connects TRBV24-1 to TRBJ2-2; no firm D call. CDR1 is KGHDR and CDR2 is SFDVKD in the germline V gene. V was shortened by 8 bases and J by 0 bases, with 6 bases between the two germline ends. The CDR3 consists of 13 residues. The CDR3 spells CATTSPNTGELFF. For the CDR3, the DNA is TGTGCCACCACTTCGCCGAACACCGGGGAGCTGTTTTTT.

The chain uses TRBV28 and TRBJ1-1; perhaps TRBD1 as D (5 bases). The V end lost 5 bases, the J end lost 7 bases, and 11 bases lay between the germline ends. The CDR3 extends over 12 amino acids. The germline CDR1 and CDR2 sequences are MDHEN and SYDVKM. CDR3 loop: CASSPLGGEAFF. Here the CDR3 DNA reads TGTGCCAGCAGTCCACTGGGGGGTGAAGCTTTCTTT.

The chain is built from TRBV4-1 and TRBJ1-3, with D unresolved. Trimming left V 4 bases short and J 0 bases short, with 7 bases between. The CDR3 covers 14 residues. Germline assignment: CDR1 MGHRA and CDR2 YSYEKL. CDR3 sequence reads: CASSPDRSGNTIYF. The CDR3 DNA is TGCGCCAGCAGCCCAGATCGCTCTGGAAACACCATATATTTT.

J is TRBJ2-5 and V is TRBV30; D perhaps matches TRBD1 (6 bases). Trimming pared 2 bases from V and 2 bases from J, leaving 9 bases between. Germline loops: CDR1 GTSNPN, CDR2 SVGIG (reference sequence). CDR3 length: 13 amino acids. CDR3 region: CAWSTDRQETQYF. In DNA, the CDR3 is TGTGCCTGGAGTACCGACAGGCAAGAGACCCAGTACTTC.

To note about this clonotype: A much more abundant neighbour one base away suggests this may be a read error. The chain carries TRBV7-9 and TRBJ1-1; unclear D gene. This CDR3 comprises 15 residues. Germline V lookup: CDR1 SEHNR, CDR2 FQNEAQ (reference sequence). The CDR3 DNA reads as TGTGCCAGCAGCTTAAGCCCGAGACGCTCAGGTGAAGCTTGCTTT. Its translation: CASSLSPRRSGEACF.

The chain joins TRBV7-8 to TRBJ2-5, with D unclear. Trimming shortened V by 1 base and J by 13 bases, and 13 bases separated the two germline ends. The CDR3 covers 12 residues. Per germline, CDR1 SGHVS and CDR2 FQNEAQ. Here the CDR3 reads CASSLVAATGYF. In DNA, the CDR3 is TGTGCCAGCAGCTTAGTCGCGGCCACGGGGTACTTC.

This clonotype was seen at least ten times. J is TRBJ2-4 and V is TRBV20-1; D gene unclear. Trimming took 2 bases from V and 2 from J, leaving 10 bases between them. CDR1 DFQATT and CDR2 SNEGSKA come from the germline V gene (reference sequence). The CDR3 is 14 amino acids. Written as DNA, the CDR3 is TGCAGTGCTAGAAATGGAAGTCCCAAAAACATTCAGTACTTC. It yields the protein CSARNGSPKNIQYF.

This clonotype appeared many times. The J gene is TRBJ2-7, the V gene TRBV7-2; the D gene is possibly TRBD2 (6 bases). The CDR3 is 15 amino acids. V was trimmed by 4 bases and J by 0 bases, leaving 13 bases between them. Germline V gene data show CDR1 as SGHTA and CDR2 as FQGNSA. The CDR3 is CASSSPGGYSYEQYF. DNA for the CDR3: TGTGCCAGCAGCTCCCCCGGGGGATACTCCTACGAGCAGTACTTC.

This clonotype was observed at least ten times. The J gene is TRBJ1-1, the V gene TRBV30; TRBD1 aligns across 9 bases. This CDR3 has 15 residues. In germline, CDR1 is GTSNPN, CDR2 SVGIG (reference sequence). V gave up 2 bases and J gave up 7 bases; unmatched junction bases: 11. DNA for the CDR3: TGTGCCTGGAGTCCCGCAGGGACAGGGAGAGATGAAGCTTTCTTT. Amino acids: CAWSPAGTGRDEAFF. Complete variable domain (other parts from reference TRBV30 and TRBJ1-1): SQTIHQWPATLVQPVGSPLSLECTVEGTSNPNLYWYRQAAGRGLQLLFYSVGIGQISSEVPQNLSASRPQDRQFILSSKKLLLSDSGFYLCAWSPAGTGRDEAFFGQGTRLTVV.

This clonotype was recorded at least ten times. V gene TRBV24-1 combines with J gene TRBJ1-5, with TRBD1 matching 7 bases. The CDR3 runs 13 residues. Trimming removed 4 bases from V and 7 bases from J; junction bases left unmatched: 3. CDR1 is KGHDR, CDR2 SFDVKD, per germline. This CDR3 reads CATSERQGQPQHF. CDR3 sequence (DNA): TGTGCCACCAGTGAACGACAGGGCCAGCCCCAGCATTTT.

Ten or more counts support this clonotype. The J gene is TRBJ2-5, the V gene TRBV2, with 10 positions matching TRBD1. Germline CDR1 is SNHLY and CDR2 is FYNNEI. J was trimmed by 4 bases and V by 0 bases; bases with no gene match: 5. The CDR3 is 16 residues long. CDR3 in DNA: TGTGCCAGCAGTGAAGCGGACAGGGGGTTCGGAGAGACCCAGTACTTC. It specifies CASSEADRGFGETQYF.